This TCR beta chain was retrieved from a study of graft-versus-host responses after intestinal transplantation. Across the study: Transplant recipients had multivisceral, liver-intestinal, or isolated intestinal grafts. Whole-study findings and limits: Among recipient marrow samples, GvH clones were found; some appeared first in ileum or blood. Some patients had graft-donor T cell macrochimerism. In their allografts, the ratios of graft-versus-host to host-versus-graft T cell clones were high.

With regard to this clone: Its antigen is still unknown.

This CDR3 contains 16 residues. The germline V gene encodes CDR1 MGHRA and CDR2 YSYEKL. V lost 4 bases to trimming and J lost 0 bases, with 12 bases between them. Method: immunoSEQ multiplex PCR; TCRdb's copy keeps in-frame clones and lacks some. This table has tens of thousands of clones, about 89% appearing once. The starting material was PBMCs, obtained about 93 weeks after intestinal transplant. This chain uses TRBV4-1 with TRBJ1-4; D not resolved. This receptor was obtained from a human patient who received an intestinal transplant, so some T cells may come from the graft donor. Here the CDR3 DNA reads TGCGCCAGCAGCCCTGAGGAGCTTACAACTAATGAAAAACTGTTTTTT. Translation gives CASSPEELTTNEKLFF.